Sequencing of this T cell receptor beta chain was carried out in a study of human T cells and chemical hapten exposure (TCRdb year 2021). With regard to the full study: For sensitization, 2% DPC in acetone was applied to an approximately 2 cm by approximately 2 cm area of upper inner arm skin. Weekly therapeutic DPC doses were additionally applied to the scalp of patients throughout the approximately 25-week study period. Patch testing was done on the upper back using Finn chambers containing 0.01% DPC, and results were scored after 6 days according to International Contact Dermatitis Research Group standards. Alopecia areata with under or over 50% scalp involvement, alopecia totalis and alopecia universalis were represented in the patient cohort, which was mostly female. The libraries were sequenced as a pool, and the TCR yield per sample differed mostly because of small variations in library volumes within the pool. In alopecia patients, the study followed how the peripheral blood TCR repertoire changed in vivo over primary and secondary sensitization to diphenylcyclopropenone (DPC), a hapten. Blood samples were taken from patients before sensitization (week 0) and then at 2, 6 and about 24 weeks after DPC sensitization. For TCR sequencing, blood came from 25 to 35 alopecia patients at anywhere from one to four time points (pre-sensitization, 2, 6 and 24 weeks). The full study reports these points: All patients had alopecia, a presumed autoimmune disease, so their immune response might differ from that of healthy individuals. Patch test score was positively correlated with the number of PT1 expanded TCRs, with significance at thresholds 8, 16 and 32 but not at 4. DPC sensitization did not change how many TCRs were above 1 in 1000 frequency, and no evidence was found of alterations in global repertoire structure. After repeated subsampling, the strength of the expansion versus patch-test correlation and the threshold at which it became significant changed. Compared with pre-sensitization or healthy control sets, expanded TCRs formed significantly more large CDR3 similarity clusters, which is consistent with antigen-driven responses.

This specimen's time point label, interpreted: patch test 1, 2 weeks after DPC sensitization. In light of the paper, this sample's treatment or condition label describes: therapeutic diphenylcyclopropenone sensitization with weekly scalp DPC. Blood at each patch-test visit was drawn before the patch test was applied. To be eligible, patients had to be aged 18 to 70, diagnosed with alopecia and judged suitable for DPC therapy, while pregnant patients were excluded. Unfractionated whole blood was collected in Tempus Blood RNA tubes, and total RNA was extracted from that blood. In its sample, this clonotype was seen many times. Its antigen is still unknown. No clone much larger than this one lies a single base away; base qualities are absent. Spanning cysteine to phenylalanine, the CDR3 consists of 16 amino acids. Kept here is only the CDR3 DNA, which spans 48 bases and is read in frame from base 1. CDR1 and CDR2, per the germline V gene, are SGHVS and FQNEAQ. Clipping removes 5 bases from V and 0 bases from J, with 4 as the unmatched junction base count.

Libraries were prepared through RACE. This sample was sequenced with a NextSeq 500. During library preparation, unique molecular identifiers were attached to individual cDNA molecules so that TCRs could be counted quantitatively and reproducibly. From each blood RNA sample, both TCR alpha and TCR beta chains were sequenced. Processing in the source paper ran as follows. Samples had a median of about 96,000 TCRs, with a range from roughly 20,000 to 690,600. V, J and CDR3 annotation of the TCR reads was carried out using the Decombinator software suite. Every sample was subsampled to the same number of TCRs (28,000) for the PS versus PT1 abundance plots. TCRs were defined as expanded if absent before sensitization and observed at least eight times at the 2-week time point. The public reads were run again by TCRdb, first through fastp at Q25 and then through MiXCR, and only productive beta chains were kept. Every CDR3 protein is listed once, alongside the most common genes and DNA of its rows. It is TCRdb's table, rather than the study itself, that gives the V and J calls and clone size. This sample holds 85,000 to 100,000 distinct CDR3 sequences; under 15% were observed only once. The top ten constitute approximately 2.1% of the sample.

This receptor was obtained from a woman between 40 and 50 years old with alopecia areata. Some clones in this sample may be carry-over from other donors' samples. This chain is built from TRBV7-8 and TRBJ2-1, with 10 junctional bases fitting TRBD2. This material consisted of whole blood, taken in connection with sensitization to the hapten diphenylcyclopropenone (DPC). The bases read TGTGCCAGCAGCGGTAGCGGGAGGAGCTCCTACAATGAGCAGTTCTTC. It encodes CASSGSGRSSYNEQFF.